Each of the 2 T cell receptor beta chains below was sequenced from the same sample in a study of T cell changes during pregnancy in multiple sclerosis. Generated by immunoSEQ multiplex PCR, the TCRdb table keeps only in-frame clones and is missing some. Among more than 14,000 clones listed, roughly 85% were seen once. Sequences were derived from CD8+ T cells from peripheral blood mononuclear cells, sampled in the first trimester of pregnancy. These receptors originate from a female donor with multiple sclerosis, enrolled in a pregnancy study.

The chain uses TRBV19 and TRBJ2-2, with D possibly matching TRBD2 (6 bases). V gave up 9 bases and J gave up 8 bases, with 19 bases separating them. The CDR3 sequence is 14 residues long. The germline V gene encodes CDR1 LNHDA and CDR2 SQIVND (reference sequence). The CDR3 bases are TGTGCCAGCTCCTACGGGACTCCTGGGGGGGAGCTGTTTTTT. Protein sequence: CASSYGTPGGELFF.

The CDR3 coding sequence is TGCGCCAGCAGCCCCGAAGTCGGTTACAATGAGCAGTTCTTC. Protein sequence: CASSPEVGYNEQFF. J is TRBJ2-1 and V is TRBV5-1, with D hard to call. This CDR3 region has 14 residues. Trimming pared 4 bases from V and 4 bases from J, leaving 12 bases between. The germline V gene has CDR1 SGHRS and CDR2 YFSETQ.